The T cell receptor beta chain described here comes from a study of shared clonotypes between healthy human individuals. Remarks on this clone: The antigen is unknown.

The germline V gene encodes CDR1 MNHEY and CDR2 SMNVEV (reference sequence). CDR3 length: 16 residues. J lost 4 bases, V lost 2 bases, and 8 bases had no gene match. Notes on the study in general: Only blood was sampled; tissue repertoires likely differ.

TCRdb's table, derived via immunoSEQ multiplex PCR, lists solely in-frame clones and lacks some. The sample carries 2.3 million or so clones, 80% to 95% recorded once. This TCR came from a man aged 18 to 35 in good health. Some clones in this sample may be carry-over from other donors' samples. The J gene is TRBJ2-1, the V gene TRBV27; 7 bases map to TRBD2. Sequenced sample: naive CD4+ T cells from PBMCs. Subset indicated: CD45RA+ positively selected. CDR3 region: CASSLLAGVGYNEQFF. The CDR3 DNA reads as TGTGCCAGCAGTTTACTGGCGGGAGTCGGGTACAATGAGCAGTTCTTC.